The clone carrying this T cell receptor beta chain was seen only a few times. The antigen is unknown. A CD45RO/CCR7/CD25/CD127/CD95/CD27 panel sorted naive, central memory, regulatory and stem cell-like memory CD4+ cells. These data originate in a study of beta chain features in type 1 diabetes. The wider study: Sorted cells numbering around 100,000,000 were examined across all samples.

Expressed TCRB transcripts were sequenced, since all the RNA that had been isolated was reverse transcribed. The data were produced by immunoSEQ multiplex PCR, yet TCRdb's version contains in-frame clones alone and is incomplete. The sample consists of around 140,000 clones, about 10% of them appearing once. Study-level results: Within each of all four CD4+ subsets, Type 1 diabetes patients had TCRB CDR3s that were moderately but significantly shorter. Using cDNA template may skew counts toward highly expressing activated cells.

The CDR3 runs to 16 residues. The germline gives CDR1 SGHRS, CDR2 YFSETQ. V was trimmed by 0 bases and J by 5 bases, leaving 17 bases between them. The source is a man under 40 with type 1 diabetes. The sample comprised central memory CD4+ T cells from blood. V usage is TRBV5-1 and J usage is TRBJ2-5, with D possibly being TRBD1 (7 bases). The CDR3 here is CASSLVGQSRGETQYF. For the CDR3, the DNA is TGCGCCAGCAGCTTGGTGGGACAGTCCCGGGGGGAGACCCAGTACTTC.